The table lists the clone carrying this TCR beta chain with a few counts. Its antigen is unknown. Germline CDR1 is LNHDA and CDR2 is SQIVND (reference sequence). The V gene lost 3 bases and the J gene lost 1 base, with 6 bases spanning the gap. CDR3 size: 13 residues. These data come from a study of regulatory T cells in long-lasting Graves disease. Study-wide points: Lower TCR diversity was seen in persistent Graves' patients than in newly diagnosed ones.

Time point specified: persistent/refractory GD, antithyroid drugs over 5 years with positive TRAb. Construction of the TCR library relied on RNA isolated from PBMCs. Researchers made TCR beta libraries by using iRepertoire HTBI primers and running Arm-PCR on CDR3 regions. TCRdb reprocessed the multiplex PCR reads via MiXCR and lists one record per CDR3 protein. Of 350,000 to 500,000 distinct CDR3 sequences detected, 21% appear once; the ten largest clones hold approximately 15%. The source material was peripheral blood mononuclear cells (PBMCs), sampled when the disease was refractory, from a patient treated with antithyroid drugs. The rearrangement uses TRBV19 and TRBJ1-1; weak D call: TRBD1 (5 bases). The TCR sequence derives from a female donor with Graves disease. The CDR3 DNA sequence: TGTGCCAGTAGTATGGGACCGAACACTGAAGCTTTCTTT. It yields the protein CASSMGPNTEAFF.